Sequencing of this T cell receptor (beta chain) was carried out in a study of radiotherapy plus CTLA-4 blockade in lung cancer. Sequencing was performed with immunoSEQ multiplex PCR; in TCRdb, only in-frame clones are kept and a portion is missing. The top ten hold roughly 2.5% of the sample, which has about 110,000 clones, approximately 81% seen once. The CDR3 covers 14 residues. CDR1 and CDR2 (germline): SGHRS, YFSETQ. J was trimmed by 2 bases and V by 4 bases; bases with no gene match: 4. The receptor was derived from a human donor with non-small cell lung cancer that progressed on radiotherapy plus ipilimumab. Some clones in this sample may be carry-over from other donors' samples. The chain combines TRBV5-1 with TRBJ2-3; TRBD1 matches 7 bases. The sequences come from peripheral blood, collected from a patient treated with radiotherapy plus ipilimumab. The CDR3 region is CASSAGTDTDTQYF. In nucleotides, the CDR3 is TGCGCCAGCAGCGCCGGGACAGACACAGATACGCAGTATTTT.